Listed here is a single T cell receptor (beta chain). The data belong to a study of tumor and adjacent non-tumor tissue in lung cancer. The library came from three nested PCR rounds adapted from ARM-PCR protocols. One entry per CDR3 protein, called by TCRdb with MiXCR from the multiplex PCR reads. This sample has fewer than 85,000 distinct CDR3 sequences; less than 80% occur once, and the top ten carry roughly 27%. No cell sorting was done before RNA was extracted from the tissue. The CDR3 sequence is 14 residues long. CDR1 and CDR2 from the germline V gene are SNHLY and FYNNEI. V was pared by 8 bases and J by 4 bases, with 6 bases of the junction left unmatched.

The chain recombines TRBV2 with TRBJ2-2; 8 bases match TRBD2. The TCR sequence derives from a man in his sixties with non-small cell lung cancer. The source material was lung tumor tissue. The CDR3 DNA reads TGTGCCAGCCACCCGGGACTAGTCACCGGGGAGCTGTTTTTT. Amino acids: CASHPGLVTGELFF.